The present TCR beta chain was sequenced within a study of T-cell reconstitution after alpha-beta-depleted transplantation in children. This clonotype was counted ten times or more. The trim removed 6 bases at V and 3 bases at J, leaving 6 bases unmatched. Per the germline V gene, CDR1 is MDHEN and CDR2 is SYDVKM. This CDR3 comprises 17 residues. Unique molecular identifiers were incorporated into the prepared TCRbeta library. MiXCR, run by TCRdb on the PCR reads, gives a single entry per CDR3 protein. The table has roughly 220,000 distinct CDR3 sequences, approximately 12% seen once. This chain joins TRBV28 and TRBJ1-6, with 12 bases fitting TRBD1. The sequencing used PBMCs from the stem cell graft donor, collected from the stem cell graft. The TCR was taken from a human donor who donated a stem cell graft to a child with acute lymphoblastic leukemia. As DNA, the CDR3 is TGTGCCAGCAGGTGGGGACAGGGGGCGATCTATAATTCACCCCTCCACTTT. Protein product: CASRWGQGAIYNSPLHF.